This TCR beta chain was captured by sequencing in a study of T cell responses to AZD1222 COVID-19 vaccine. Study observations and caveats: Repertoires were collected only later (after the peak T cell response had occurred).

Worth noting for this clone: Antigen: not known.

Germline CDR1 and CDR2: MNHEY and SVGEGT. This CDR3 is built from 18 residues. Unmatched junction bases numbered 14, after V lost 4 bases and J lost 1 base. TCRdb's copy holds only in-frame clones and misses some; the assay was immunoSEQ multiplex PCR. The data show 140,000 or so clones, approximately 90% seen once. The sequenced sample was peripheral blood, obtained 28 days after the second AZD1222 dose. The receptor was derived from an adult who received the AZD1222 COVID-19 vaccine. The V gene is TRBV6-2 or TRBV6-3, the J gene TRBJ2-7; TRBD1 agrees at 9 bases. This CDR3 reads CASSSTSSGTGWSYEQYF. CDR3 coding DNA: TGTGCCAGCAGTTCGACGTCCTCCGGGACAGGGTGGTCCTACGAGCAGTACTTC.